The present T cell receptor beta chain was sequenced within a study of T cell repertoires in cytomegalovirus infection. Study-level points and caveats: CMV-specific TCR beta clonotypes restricted by HLA-C were the ones dominating the ex vivo response. Cumulative public TCR beta family frequency identified carriers of CMV plus the relevant HLA.

TCRdb processed the reads anew with MiXCR; each CDR3 protein has one entry. The profile shows a few hundred thousand distinct CDR3 sequences, about 26% of them singletons. Turning to this clonotype: Its antigen is not identified. Its ends do not fully match the called genes, so a read error is possible.

The source material was PBMCs. The origin of this receptor is a human donor in good health (CMV status not recorded). Some clones in this sample may be carry-over from other donors' samples.

The CDR3 region has the DNA TGTGCCAGCAGTCGCCCGGGACTAGCGGGAGGGCCACTCACACTAGCCAAAAACATCCAGTACTTC. As protein: CASSRPGLAGGPLTLAKNIQYF. The V and J genes are TRBV28 and TRBJ2-4; TRBD2 aligns across 16 bases. CDR1 and CDR2 (germline): MDHEN, SYDVKM. This CDR3 comprises 22 residues.